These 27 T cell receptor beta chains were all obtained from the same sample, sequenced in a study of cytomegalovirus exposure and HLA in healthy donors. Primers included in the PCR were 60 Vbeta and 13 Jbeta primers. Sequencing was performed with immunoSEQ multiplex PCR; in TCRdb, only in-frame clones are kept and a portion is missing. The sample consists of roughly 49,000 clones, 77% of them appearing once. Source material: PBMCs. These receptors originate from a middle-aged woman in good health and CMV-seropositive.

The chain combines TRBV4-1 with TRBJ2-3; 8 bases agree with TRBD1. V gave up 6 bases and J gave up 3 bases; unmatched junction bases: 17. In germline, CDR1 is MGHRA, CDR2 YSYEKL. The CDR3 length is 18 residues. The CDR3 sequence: CASRGERMTGVKTDTQYF. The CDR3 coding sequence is TGCGCCAGCAGAGGGGAACGTATGACAGGGGTTAAAACAGATACGCAGTATTTT.

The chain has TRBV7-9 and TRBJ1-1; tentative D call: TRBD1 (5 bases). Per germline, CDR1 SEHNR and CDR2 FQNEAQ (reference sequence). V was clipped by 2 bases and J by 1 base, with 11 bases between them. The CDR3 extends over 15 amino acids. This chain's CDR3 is CASSLKGSSNTEAFF. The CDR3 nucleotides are TGTGCCAGCAGCTTAAAGGGGTCCTCGAACACTGAAGCTTTCTTT. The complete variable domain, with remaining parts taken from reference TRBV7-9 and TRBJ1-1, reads DTGVSQNPRHKITKRGQNVTFRCDPISEHNRLYWYRQTLGQGPEFLTYFQNEAQLEKSRLLSDRFSAERPKGSFSTLEIQRTEQGDSAMYLCASSLKGSSNTEAFFGQGTRLTVV.

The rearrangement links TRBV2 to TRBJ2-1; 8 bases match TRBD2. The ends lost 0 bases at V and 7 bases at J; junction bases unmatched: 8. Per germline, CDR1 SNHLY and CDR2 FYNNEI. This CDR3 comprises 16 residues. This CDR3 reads CASSEAGGGIQNEQFF. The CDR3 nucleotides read TGTGCCAGCAGTGAAGCCGGGGGGGGTATACAAAATGAGCAGTTCTTC. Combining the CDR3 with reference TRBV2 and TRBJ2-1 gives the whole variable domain EPEVTQTPSHQVTQMGQEVILRCVPISNHLYFYWYRQILGQKVEFLVSFYNNEISEKSEIFDDQFSVERPDGSNFTLKIRSTKLEDSAMYFCASSEAGGGIQNEQFFGPGTRLTVL.

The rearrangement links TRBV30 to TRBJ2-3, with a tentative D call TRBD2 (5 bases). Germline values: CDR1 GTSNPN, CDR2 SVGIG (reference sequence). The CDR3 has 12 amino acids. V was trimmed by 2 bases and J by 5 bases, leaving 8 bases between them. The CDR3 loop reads CAWSIGLDTQYF. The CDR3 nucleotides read TGTGCCTGGAGTATAGGACTAGATACGCAGTATTTT.

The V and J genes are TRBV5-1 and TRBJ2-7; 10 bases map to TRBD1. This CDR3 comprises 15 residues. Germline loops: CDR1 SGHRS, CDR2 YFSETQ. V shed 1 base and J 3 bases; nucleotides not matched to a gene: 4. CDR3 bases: TGCGCCAGCAGCTTGAAGGGACAGGGGAACTACGAGCAGTACTTC. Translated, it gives CASSLKGQGNYEQYF.

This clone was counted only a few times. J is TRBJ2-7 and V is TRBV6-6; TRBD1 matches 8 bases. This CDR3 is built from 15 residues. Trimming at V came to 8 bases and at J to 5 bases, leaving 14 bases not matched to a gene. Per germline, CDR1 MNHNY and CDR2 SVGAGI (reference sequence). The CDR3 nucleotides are TGTGCCAGCGGGAACAGGGGGACAGGCCTGGACGAGCAGTACTTC. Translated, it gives CASGNRGTGLDEQYF.

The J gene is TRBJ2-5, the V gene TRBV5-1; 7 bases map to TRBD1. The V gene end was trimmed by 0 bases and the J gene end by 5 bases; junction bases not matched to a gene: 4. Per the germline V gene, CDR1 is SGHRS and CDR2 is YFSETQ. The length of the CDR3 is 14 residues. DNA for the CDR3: TGCGCCAGCAGCTTGGAACAGGGGTGGGAGACCCAGTACTTC. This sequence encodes CASSLEQGWETQYF.

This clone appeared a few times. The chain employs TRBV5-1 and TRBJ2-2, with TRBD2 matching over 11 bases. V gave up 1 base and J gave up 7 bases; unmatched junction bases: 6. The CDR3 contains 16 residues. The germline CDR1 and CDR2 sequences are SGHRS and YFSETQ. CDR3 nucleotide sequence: TGCGCCAGCAGCTTGATGCCTAGCGGGGGGCACGGGGAGCTGTTTTTT. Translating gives CASSLMPSGGHGELFF. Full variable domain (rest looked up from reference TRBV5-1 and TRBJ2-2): KAGVTQTPRYLIKTRGQQVTLSCSPISGHRSVSWYQQTPGQGLQFLFEYFSETQRNKGNFPGRFSGRQFSNSRSEMNVSTLELGDSALYLCASSLMPSGGHGELFFGEGSRLTVL.

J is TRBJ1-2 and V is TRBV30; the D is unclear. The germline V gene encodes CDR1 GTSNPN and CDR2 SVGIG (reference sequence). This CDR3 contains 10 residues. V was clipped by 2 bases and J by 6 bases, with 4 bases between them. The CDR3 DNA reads TGTGCCTGGAGTTTAAATGGCTACACCTTC. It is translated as CAWSLNGYTF.

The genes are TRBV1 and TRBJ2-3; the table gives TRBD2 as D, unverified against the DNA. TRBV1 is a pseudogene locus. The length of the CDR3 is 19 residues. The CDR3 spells CTSRHYLTGLASMTDTQYF. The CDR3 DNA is TGCACCAGCAGACACTACCTCACGGGACTAGCAAGCATGACAGATACGCAGTATTTT.

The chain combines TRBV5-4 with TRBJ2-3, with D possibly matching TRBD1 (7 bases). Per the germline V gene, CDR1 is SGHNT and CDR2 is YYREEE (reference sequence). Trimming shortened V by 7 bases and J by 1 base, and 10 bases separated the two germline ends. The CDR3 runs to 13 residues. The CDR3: CASQGGRTDTQYF. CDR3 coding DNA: TGTGCCAGCCAGGGGGGCCGCACAGATACGCAGTATTTT. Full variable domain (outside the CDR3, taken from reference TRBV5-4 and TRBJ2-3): ETGVTQSPTHLIKTRGQQVTLRCSSQSGHNTVSWYQQALGQGPQFIFQYYREEENGRGNFPPRFSGLQFPNYSSELNVNALELDDSALYLCASQGGRTDTQYFGPGTRLTVL.

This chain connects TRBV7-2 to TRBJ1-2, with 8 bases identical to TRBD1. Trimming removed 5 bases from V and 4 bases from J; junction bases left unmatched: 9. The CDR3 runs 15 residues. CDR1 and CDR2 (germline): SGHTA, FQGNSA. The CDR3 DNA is TGTGCCAGCAGCCCCACTCTGGACAGGGCCTATGGCTACACCTTC. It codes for CASSPTLDRAYGYTF.

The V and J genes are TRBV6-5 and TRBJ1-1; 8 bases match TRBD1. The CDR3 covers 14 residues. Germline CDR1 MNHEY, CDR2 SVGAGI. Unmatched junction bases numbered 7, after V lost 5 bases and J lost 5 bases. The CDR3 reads CASSTDRGGTEAFF. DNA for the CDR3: TGTGCCAGCAGTACCGACAGGGGTGGAACTGAAGCTTTCTTT.

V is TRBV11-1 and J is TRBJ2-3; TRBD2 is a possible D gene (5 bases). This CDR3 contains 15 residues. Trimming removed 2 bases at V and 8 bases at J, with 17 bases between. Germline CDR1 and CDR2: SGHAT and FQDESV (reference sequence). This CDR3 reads CASSLTRGGVGTQYF. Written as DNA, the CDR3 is TGTGCCAGCAGCTTAACACGGGGTGGCGTAGGTACGCAGTATTTT.

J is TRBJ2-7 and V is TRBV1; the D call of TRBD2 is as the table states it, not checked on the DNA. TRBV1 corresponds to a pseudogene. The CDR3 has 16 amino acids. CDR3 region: CTSSQVSGGNTYEQYF. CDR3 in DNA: TGCACCAGCAGCCAGGTTAGCGGGGGTAACACCTACGAGCAGTACTTC.

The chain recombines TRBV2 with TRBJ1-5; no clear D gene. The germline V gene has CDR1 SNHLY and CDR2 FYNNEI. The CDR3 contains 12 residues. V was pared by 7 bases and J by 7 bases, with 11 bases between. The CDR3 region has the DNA TGTGCCAGCACGAGGGAGGCCCAGCCCCAGCATTTT. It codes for CASTREAQPQHF.

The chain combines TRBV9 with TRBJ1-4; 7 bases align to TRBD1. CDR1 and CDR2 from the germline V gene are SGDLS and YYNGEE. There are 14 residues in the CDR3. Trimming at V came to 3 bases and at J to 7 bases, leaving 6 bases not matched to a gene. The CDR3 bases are TGTGCCAGCAGCGAGGGACAGATAATTGAAAAACTGTTTTTT. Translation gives CASSEGQIIEKLFF.

CDR3 loop: CAWSSIYLWDRTSSGANVLTF. DNA for the CDR3: TGTGCCTGGAGTTCTATATACCTTTGGGACAGGACTTCCTCTGGGGCCAACGTCCTGACTTTC. The chain joins TRBV30 to TRBJ2-6; 8 bases are a match to TRBD1. This CDR3 is built from 21 residues. After removal of 2 bases from V and 0 bases from J, the junction contained 18 bases not matched to a gene. Germline lookup yields CDR1 GTSNPN and CDR2 SVGIG (reference sequence).

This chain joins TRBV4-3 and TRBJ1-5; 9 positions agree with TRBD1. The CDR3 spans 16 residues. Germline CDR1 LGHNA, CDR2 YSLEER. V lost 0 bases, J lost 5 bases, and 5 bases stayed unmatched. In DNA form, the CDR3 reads TGCGCCAGCAGCCAAGATTCGGGGACAGGGCATCAGCCCCAGCATTTT. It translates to CASSQDSGTGHQPQHF.

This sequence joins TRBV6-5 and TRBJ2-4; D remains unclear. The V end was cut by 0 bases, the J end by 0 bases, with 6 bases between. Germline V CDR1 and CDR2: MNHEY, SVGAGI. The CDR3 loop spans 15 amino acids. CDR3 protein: CASSYSEIAKNIQYF. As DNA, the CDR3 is TGTGCCAGCAGTTACTCTGAGATAGCCAAAAACATTCAGTACTTC.

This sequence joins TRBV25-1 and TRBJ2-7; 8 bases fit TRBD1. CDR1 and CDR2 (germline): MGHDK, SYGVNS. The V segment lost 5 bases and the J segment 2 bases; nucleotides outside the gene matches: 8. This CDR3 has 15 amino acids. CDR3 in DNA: TGTGCCAGCAGTAGCAGGGGGCGGACACCCTACGAGCAGTACTTC. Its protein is CASSSRGRTPYEQYF.

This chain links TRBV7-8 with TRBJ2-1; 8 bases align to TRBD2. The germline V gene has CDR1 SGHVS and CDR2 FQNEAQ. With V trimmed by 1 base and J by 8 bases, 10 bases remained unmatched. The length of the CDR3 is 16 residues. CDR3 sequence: CASSLDRAGVRDEQFF. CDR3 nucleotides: TGTGCCAGCAGCTTAGACCGAGCGGGGGTCAGAGATGAGCAGTTCTTC.

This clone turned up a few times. CDR3 nucleotide sequence: TGCAGCGTGGCGAGGGGGTTAAATGAAGCTTTCTTT. This translates into CSVARGLNEAFF. J is TRBJ1-1 and V is TRBV29-1; D perhaps matches TRBD1 (6 bases). This CDR3 spans 12 amino acids. With 6 bases removed from V and 7 bases from J, the gap between germline ends came to 15 bases. Germline loops: CDR1 SQVTM, CDR2 ANQGSEA.

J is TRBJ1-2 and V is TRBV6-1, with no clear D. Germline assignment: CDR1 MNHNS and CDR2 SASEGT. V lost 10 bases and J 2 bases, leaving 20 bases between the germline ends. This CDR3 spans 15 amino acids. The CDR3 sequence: CATLGWNPQNYGYTF. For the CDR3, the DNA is TGTGCCACCCTGGGCTGGAATCCTCAGAACTATGGCTACACCTTC.

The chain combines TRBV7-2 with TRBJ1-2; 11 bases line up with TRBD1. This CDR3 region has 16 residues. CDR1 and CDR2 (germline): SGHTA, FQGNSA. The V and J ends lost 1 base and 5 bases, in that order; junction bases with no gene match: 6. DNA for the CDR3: TGTGCCAGCAGCTTAGGTGGGACAGGGGGAGGGTATGGCTACACCTTC. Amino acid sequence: CASSLGGTGGGYGYTF.

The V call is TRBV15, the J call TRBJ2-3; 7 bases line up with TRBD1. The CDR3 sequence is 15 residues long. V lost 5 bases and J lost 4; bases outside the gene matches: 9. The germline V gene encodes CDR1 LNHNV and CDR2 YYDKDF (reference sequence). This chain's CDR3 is CATSGGQRGSDTQYF. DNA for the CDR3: TGTGCCACCAGCGGGGGACAGAGAGGGTCAGATACGCAGTATTTT.

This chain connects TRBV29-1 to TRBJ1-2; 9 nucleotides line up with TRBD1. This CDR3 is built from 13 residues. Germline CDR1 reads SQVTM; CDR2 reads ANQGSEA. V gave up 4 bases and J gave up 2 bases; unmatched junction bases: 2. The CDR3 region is CSVVGTGNYGYTF. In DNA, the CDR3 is TGCAGCGTTGTGGGGACAGGGAACTATGGCTACACCTTC.